This entry describes one T cell receptor (beta chain). The data stem from a study of blood T cell repertoires in COVID-19. Assay used: immunoSEQ multiplex PCR; TCRdb lists only in-frame clones, some missing. The sample includes about 250,000 clones, about 80% seen only once; the top ten take about 4.4%. V trimming: 10 bases; J trimming: 2 bases; junction bases outside the gene matches: 16. CDR3 length: 16 residues. The TCR sequence derives from a man between 45 and 60 years old with active or convalescent COVID-19. Material: peripheral blood. The chain joins TRBV23-1 to TRBJ1-2; 7 positions agree with TRBD1. TRBV23-1 is treated as an ORF (open reading frame) with a function not yet certain. CDR3 sequence: CANLRTGPTRNYGYTF. CDR3 coding DNA: TGCGCCAACCTGAGGACAGGTCCTACGCGGAACTATGGCTACACCTTC.